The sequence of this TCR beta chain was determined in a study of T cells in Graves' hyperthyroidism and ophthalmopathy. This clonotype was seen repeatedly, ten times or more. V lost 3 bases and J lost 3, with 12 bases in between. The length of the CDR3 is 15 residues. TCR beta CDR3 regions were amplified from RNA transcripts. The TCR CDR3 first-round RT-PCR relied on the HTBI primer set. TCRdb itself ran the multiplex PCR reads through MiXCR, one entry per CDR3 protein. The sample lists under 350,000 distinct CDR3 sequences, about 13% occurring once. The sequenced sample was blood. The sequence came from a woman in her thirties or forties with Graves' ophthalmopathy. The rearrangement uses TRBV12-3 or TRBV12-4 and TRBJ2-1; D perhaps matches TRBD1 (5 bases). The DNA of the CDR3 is TGTGCCAGCAGTTTCTCCCGGACACTCTACAATGAGCAGTTCTTC. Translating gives CASSFSRTLYNEQFF.